The rows below give T cell receptor beta chains drawn from one sample of a study of blood T cell repertoires in COVID-19. Data came from immunoSEQ multiplex PCR; TCRdb stores just in-frame clones and leaves some out. The sample yields just under 90,000 clones, about 87% seen once. Sample: peripheral blood. The receptors originated from a man in his fifties or sixties with acute or convalescent COVID-19. Each CDR3 is given with its conserved first and last residue. Each record gives: V gene, D gene, J gene, clone size, CDR3 DNA, CDR3 protein. D genes are given only for firm matches. Part of the rows lack a size; the others show once, few, many or a class for expanded clones.

v_call: TRBV9
d_call: TRBD2
j_call: TRBJ2-2
clone_size: -
cdr3_nt: TGTGCCAGCAGCGTAGCTGTAGCGGGAGTTATCACCGGGGAGCTGTTTTTT
cdr3_aa: CASSVAVAGVITGELFF

v_call: TRBV5-1
d_call: TRBD2
j_call: TRBJ2-3
clone_size: -
cdr3_nt: TGCGCCAGCAGCTTCGGGGGGGCAGATACGCAGTATTTT
cdr3_aa: CASSFGGADTQYF

v_call: TRBV9
d_call: TRBD2
j_call: TRBJ2-3
clone_size: -
cdr3_nt: TGTGCCAGCAGCTCACGGACTAGCGGGGGTCAGTTTGAGCAGTATTTT
cdr3_aa: CASSSRTSGGQFEQYF

v_call: TRBV5-1
d_call: -
j_call: TRBJ1-4
clone_size: -
cdr3_nt: TGCGCCAGCACCTCGAACCCGGGCACGGCAGGGGAAAAACTGTTTTTT
cdr3_aa: CASTSNPGTAGEKLFF

v_call: TRBV6-5
d_call: -
j_call: TRBJ1-1
clone_size: -
cdr3_nt: TGTGCCAGCAGTAACGGGGGAAGCACTGAAGCTTTCTTT
cdr3_aa: CASSNGGSTEAFF

v_call: TRBV7-3
d_call: -
j_call: TRBJ2-3
clone_size: -
cdr3_nt: TGTGCCAGCAGCTTAACGGGAGTGATCACAGATACGCAGTATTTT
cdr3_aa: CASSLTGVITDTQYF

v_call: TRBV23-1
d_call: TRBD2
j_call: TRBJ2-5
clone_size: -
cdr3_nt: TGCGCCAGCAGTCAATCCGGACTAGCGGGGGGGAAAAACCAAGAGACCCAGTACTTC
cdr3_aa: CASSQSGLAGGKNQETQYF

v_call: TRBV3-1/TRBV3-2
d_call: -
j_call: TRBJ2-3
clone_size: -
cdr3_nt: TGTGCCAGCACCGCAGGGACAGATACGCAGTATTTT
cdr3_aa: CASTAGTDTQYF

v_call: TRBV3-1/TRBV3-2
d_call: TRBD2
j_call: TRBJ2-3
clone_size: -
cdr3_nt: TGTGCCAGCAGCCAAGCTCCGGGACTAGCGAAAGATACGCAGTATTTT
cdr3_aa: CASSQAPGLAKDTQYF

v_call: TRBV9
d_call: TRBD2
j_call: TRBJ2-1
clone_size: -
cdr3_nt: TGTGCCAGCAGCCCATTGACTAGCGGGCCTTACAATGAGCAGTTCTTC
cdr3_aa: CASSPLTSGPYNEQFF

v_call: TRBV9
d_call: -
j_call: TRBJ2-7
clone_size: -
cdr3_nt: TGTGCCAGCAGCGTATCCGGGACTTCCTTCGACGAGCAGTACTTC
cdr3_aa: CASSVSGTSFDEQYF

v_call: TRBV19
d_call: -
j_call: TRBJ1-1
clone_size: -
cdr3_nt: TGTGCCAGTAGTCAGGGCGTGAACACTGAAGCTTTCTTT
cdr3_aa: CASSQGVNTEAFF

v_call: TRBV11-2
d_call: TRBD1
j_call: TRBJ1-2
clone_size: -
cdr3_nt: TGTGCCAGCAGCCCCCGACAGGGTGGGACGCGTGGCTACACCTTC
cdr3_aa: CASSPRQGGTRGYTF

v_call: TRBV19
d_call: -
j_call: TRBJ1-3
clone_size: few
cdr3_nt: TGTGCCAGTAGTATCCCCAGGGTAACCGGAAACACCATATATTTT
cdr3_aa: CASSIPRVTGNTIYF

v_call: TRBV5-1
d_call: TRBD2
j_call: TRBJ2-5
clone_size: once
cdr3_nt: TGCGCCAGCAGCTTGGCTACTAGCGGGGGCCAAGAGACCCAGTACTTC
cdr3_aa: CASSLATSGGQETQYF

v_call: TRBV6-1
d_call: -
j_call: TRBJ1-1
clone_size: -
cdr3_nt: TGTGCCAGCAGTGAAATGGCGAACACTGAAGCTTTCTTT
cdr3_aa: CASSEMANTEAFF

v_call: TRBV29-1
d_call: TRBD2
j_call: TRBJ2-7
clone_size: -
cdr3_nt: TGCAGCGTTGAAGATGGGGGCCAGCGGGGGACTGGCGAGCAGTACTTC
cdr3_aa: CSVEDGGQRGTGEQYF

v_call: TRBV20-1
d_call: -
j_call: TRBJ2-5
clone_size: -
cdr3_nt: TGCAGTGTCAGGGGCGCGGAGACCCAGTACTTC
cdr3_aa: CSVRGAETQYF

v_call: TRBV5-4
d_call: -
j_call: TRBJ1-4
clone_size: -
cdr3_nt: TGTGCCAGCAGCTTGGGCGGGCTAGGGACTAATGAAAAACTGTTTTTT
cdr3_aa: CASSLGGLGTNEKLFF

v_call: TRBV11-1
d_call: -
j_call: TRBJ1-1
clone_size: -
cdr3_nt: TGTGCCAGCAGCGCTTACAGGGCCCGCAACACTGAAGCTTTCTTT
cdr3_aa: CASSAYRARNTEAFF

v_call: TRBV5-6
d_call: -
j_call: TRBJ2-2
clone_size: -
cdr3_nt: TGTGCCAGCAGCTTAATTGGTGCGGCAGAGAACACCGGGGAGCTGTTTTTT
cdr3_aa: CASSLIGAAENTGELFF

v_call: TRBV6-4
d_call: TRBD1
j_call: TRBJ2-1
clone_size: once
cdr3_nt: TGTGCCAGCAGTGGAGGACAGGGGATGAACAATGAGCAGTTCTTC
cdr3_aa: CASSGGQGMNNEQFF

v_call: TRBV4-1
d_call: -
j_call: TRBJ2-7
clone_size: -
cdr3_nt: TGCGCCAGCAGCCAAGTGTTTTCTGCCTACGAGCAGTACTTC
cdr3_aa: CASSQVFSAYEQYF

v_call: TRBV7-3
d_call: -
j_call: TRBJ1-6
clone_size: -
cdr3_nt: TGTGCCAGCAGCTTAATAGCAGGGAATAATTCACCCCTCCACTTT
cdr3_aa: CASSLIAGNNSPLHF

v_call: TRBV7-3
d_call: -
j_call: TRBJ2-1
clone_size: -
cdr3_nt: TGTGCCAGCAGCTCCCCGGGTAGCGGCTTAAATGAGCAGTTCTTC
cdr3_aa: CASSSPGSGLNEQFF

v_call: TRBV10-3
d_call: -
j_call: TRBJ2-7
clone_size: -
cdr3_nt: TGTGCCATCAGTGAAGGGCAGGGCTACGAGCAGTACTTC
cdr3_aa: CAISEGQGYEQYF

v_call: TRBV4-1
d_call: TRBD1
j_call: TRBJ1-1
clone_size: -
cdr3_nt: TGCGCCAGCAGCCAAGATATTGGCCGACAAGGGGGCAGGGGCACTGAAGCTTTCTTT
cdr3_aa: CASSQDIGRQGGRGTEAFF

v_call: TRBV5-1
d_call: TRBD2
j_call: TRBJ2-1
clone_size: -
cdr3_nt: TGCGCCAGCAGCCCCCGGACTAGCGGGGGTTTCGGTGAGCAGTTCTTC
cdr3_aa: CASSPRTSGGFGEQFF

v_call: TRBV10-3
d_call: -
j_call: TRBJ1-1
clone_size: -
cdr3_nt: TGTGCCATCAGTGAAGAACAGGGCGGGGGCACTGAAGCTTTCTTT
cdr3_aa: CAISEEQGGGTEAFF

v_call: TRBV10-1
d_call: -
j_call: TRBJ1-3
clone_size: -
cdr3_nt: TGCGCCAGCAGCCCGGGGCGGGGGCCCGGAGGAAACACCATATATTTT
cdr3_aa: CASSPGRGPGGNTIYF

v_call: TRBV6-5
d_call: TRBD1
j_call: TRBJ1-1
clone_size: -
cdr3_nt: TGTGCCAGCAGAATACAGGGGAAGGACACTGAAGCTTTCTTT
cdr3_aa: CASRIQGKDTEAFF

v_call: TRBV10-3
d_call: TRBD1
j_call: TRBJ2-7
clone_size: -
cdr3_nt: TGTGCCATCAAGGACAGGCTTTCCTACGAGCAGTACTTC
cdr3_aa: CAIKDRLSYEQYF

v_call: TRBV5-4
d_call: TRBD1
j_call: TRBJ1-2
clone_size: few
cdr3_nt: TGTGCCAGCAGCTTGGGACAGGGTAACTATGGCTACACCTTC
cdr3_aa: CASSLGQGNYGYTF

v_call: TRBV5-1
d_call: -
j_call: TRBJ2-7
clone_size: -
cdr3_nt: TGCGCCAGCAGCTTGGGGGCAGGTACCTCCTACGAGCAGTACTTC
cdr3_aa: CASSLGAGTSYEQYF

v_call: TRBV19
d_call: -
j_call: TRBJ2-4
clone_size: once
cdr3_nt: TGTGCCAGTAGTAAACACACCGAAAGCAAAAACATTCAGTACTTC
cdr3_aa: CASSKHTESKNIQYF

v_call: TRBV4-2
d_call: TRBD2
j_call: TRBJ2-1
clone_size: -
cdr3_nt: TGTGCCAGCAGCCAAGAACGGGAGGGGGGCACCTACAATGAGCAGTTCTTC
cdr3_aa: CASSQEREGGTYNEQFF

v_call: TRBV2
d_call: -
j_call: TRBJ1-4
clone_size: -
cdr3_nt: TGTGCCAGCAGTGCGGACGGACTCGCAACTAATGAAAAACTGTTTTTT
cdr3_aa: CASSADGLATNEKLFF

v_call: TRBV19
d_call: TRBD2
j_call: TRBJ2-5
clone_size: -
cdr3_nt: TGTGCCAGTAGCCGGACTAGCGGAGAACAAGAGACCCAGTACTTC
cdr3_aa: CASSRTSGEQETQYF

v_call: TRBV6-5
d_call: TRBD1
j_call: TRBJ1-2
clone_size: -
cdr3_nt: TGTGCCAGCAGCGACAGGGACAGAAGCGGCTACACCTTC
cdr3_aa: CASSDRDRSGYTF

v_call: TRBV6-5
d_call: -
j_call: TRBJ1-2
clone_size: -
cdr3_nt: TGTGCCAGTACACGCAGAAACTATGGCTACACCTTC
cdr3_aa: CASTRRNYGYTF

v_call: TRBV6-5
d_call: TRBD1
j_call: TRBJ1-2
clone_size: -
cdr3_nt: TGTGCCAGCAACCTCAGGGGGCAGGGCTACACCTTC
cdr3_aa: CASNLRGQGYTF

v_call: TRBV20-1
d_call: TRBD2
j_call: TRBJ2-7
clone_size: -
cdr3_nt: TGCAGTGCTAGTACTCCGTCTAGCGGGAACTCCTACGAGCAGTACTTC
cdr3_aa: CSASTPSSGNSYEQYF

v_call: TRBV2
d_call: -
j_call: TRBJ1-2
clone_size: -
cdr3_nt: TGTGCCAGCAGCGCCCGCCCGGACAGTGGGGGCTACACCTTC
cdr3_aa: CASSARPDSGGYTF

v_call: TRBV10-3
d_call: TRBD1
j_call: TRBJ1-5
clone_size: -
cdr3_nt: TGTGCCATCAGTGGAGACAGGGGATCCCGTCAGCCCCAGCATTTT
cdr3_aa: CAISGDRGSRQPQHF

v_call: TRBV9
d_call: TRBD1
j_call: TRBJ1-1
clone_size: -
cdr3_nt: TGTGCCAGCAGCGTGGCCGGGACAGGGGATTTTATGAACACTGAAGCTTTCTTT
cdr3_aa: CASSVAGTGDFMNTEAFF

v_call: TRBV5-1
d_call: TRBD2
j_call: TRBJ2-3
clone_size: -
cdr3_nt: TGCGCCAGCAGCTTGCGACCGGGACTAGCGGGAGCAGATACGCAGTATTTT
cdr3_aa: CASSLRPGLAGADTQYF

v_call: TRBV7-3
d_call: -
j_call: TRBJ1-2
clone_size: -
cdr3_nt: TGTGCCAGCAGCTTAAGTCGTCAGGGAGGCTACACCTTC
cdr3_aa: CASSLSRQGGYTF

v_call: TRBV6-5
d_call: -
j_call: TRBJ2-7
clone_size: once
cdr3_nt: TGTGCCAGCAGTTATTCCTTCCGGTACGAGCAGTACTTC
cdr3_aa: CASSYSFRYEQYF

v_call: TRBV24-1
d_call: TRBD1
j_call: TRBJ2-7
clone_size: -
cdr3_nt: TGTGCCACCAGTGACGCGGACAGGGGTTTGGGAGAGCAGTACTTC
cdr3_aa: CATSDADRGLGEQYF

v_call: TRBV19
d_call: TRBD1
j_call: TRBJ1-4
clone_size: few
cdr3_nt: TGTGCCAGTAGTGTTACCGGGACAGCTGAAAAACTGTTTTTT
cdr3_aa: CASSVTGTAEKLFF

v_call: TRBV6-1
d_call: TRBD1
j_call: TRBJ1-4
clone_size: -
cdr3_nt: TGTGCCAGCAGTGATAGGGGGCGCAGTGAAAAACTGTTTTTT
cdr3_aa: CASSDRGRSEKLFF

v_call: TRBV30
d_call: -
j_call: TRBJ1-1
clone_size: -
cdr3_nt: TGTGCCTGGAGGGCGCAGGGAGGCGCTGAAGCTTTCTTT
cdr3_aa: CAWRAQGGAEAFF

v_call: TRBV9
d_call: -
j_call: TRBJ2-2
clone_size: -
cdr3_nt: TGTGCCAGCAGCGCCGAGGGGGAGCTGTTTTTT
cdr3_aa: CASSAEGELFF

v_call: TRBV4-1
d_call: TRBD2
j_call: TRBJ2-1
clone_size: -
cdr3_nt: TGCGCCAGCAGCCAGATTCCGGGACTAGCCAGGGACAATGAGCAGTTCTTC
cdr3_aa: CASSQIPGLARDNEQFF

v_call: TRBV28
d_call: -
j_call: TRBJ1-2
clone_size: -
cdr3_nt: TGTGCCAGCAGTTTAAAGGGGATCAGCTACACCTTC
cdr3_aa: CASSLKGISYTF